The 3 T cell receptor beta chains listed next were all sequenced from one sample in a study of CD8+ T cells in alopecia areata. Sequencing relied on a cDNA template that was reverse transcribed from extracted RNA. The protocol was immunoSEQ multiplex PCR, while the TCRdb copy is restricted to in-frame clones and leaves out a portion. The sample carries 65,000 to 100,000 clones, approximately 50% recorded once. Material: NKG2D-high CD8+ T cells sorted from blood. The receptors stem from a human donor with alopecia areata.

This clone was seen a few times. The J gene is TRBJ2-1, the V gene TRBV4-1, with 9 bases identical to TRBD2. Trimming cost V 1 base and J 5 bases; bases outside gene matches: 3. Germline values: CDR1 MGHRA, CDR2 YSYEKL. CDR3 length: 15 residues. The CDR3 bases are TGCGCCAGCAGCCAAGTAGCGGGAGCTGACAATGAGCAGTTCTTC. The encoded protein is CASSQVAGADNEQFF.

The chain links TRBV28 to TRBJ2-2; no firm D call. Germline-derived CDR1 and CDR2 are MDHEN and SYDVKM. The length of the CDR3 is 12 residues. Between the trimmed V and J ends, which lost 6 bases and 5 bases, there was a span of 7 bases. Here the CDR3 DNA reads TGTGCCAGCAGCCGAGAGACCGGGGAGCTGTTTTTT. Translated: CASSRETGELFF.

The gene calls are TRBV6-1 and TRBJ2-5; D is unclear. V shed 2 bases and J shed 1 base, with 11 bases lying between them. CDR1 is MNHNS and CDR2 is SASEGT in the germline V gene. CDR3 size: 15 residues. CDR3 nucleotide sequence: TGTGCCAGCAGTGAATGGCGGACGATCCAAGAGACCCAGTACTTC. It translates to CASSEWRTIQETQYF.